This TCR beta chain was observed in a study of blood T cell repertoires in COVID-19. On the study more broadly: Samples of COVID-19 (acute and convalescent) were obtained from the United States, Italy and Spain.

Germline CDR1 reads SNHLY; CDR2 reads FYNNEI. The ends were cut back, 1 base at V and 3 bases at J, with 11 bases in the middle. The CDR3 length is 15 residues. Sequencing used immunoSEQ multiplex PCR; TCRdb keeps in-frame clones, though not all of them. The table shows some 200,000 clones, with approximately 84% occurring only once. The receptor comes from an older woman with acute or convalescent COVID-19. Sequencing used peripheral blood. The chain carries TRBV2 and TRBJ2-3; D perhaps matches TRBD2 (5 bases). In nucleotides, the CDR3 is TGTGCCAGCAGTGAAGTGGCGGGTAGAACAGATACGCAGTATTTT. Amino acid sequence: CASSEVAGRTDTQYF.